A single sample gave rise to the 11 T cell receptor beta chains below, sequenced in a study of cytomegalovirus exposure and HLA in healthy donors. PCR amplification relied on 60 Vbeta primers (plus 13 Jbeta primers). Produced via immunoSEQ multiplex PCR; TCRdb's table is partial and in-frame only. The sample shows around 39,000 clones, around 65% of them seen only once. Sample: PBMCs. The origin of the receptors is a human donor in good health.

The rearrangement uses TRBV10-2 and TRBJ2-7; TRBD1 agrees at 9 bases. This CDR3 contains 13 residues. The germline V gene has CDR1 WSHSY and CDR2 SAAADI. V dropped 7 bases and J dropped 2; count of bases not matched to a gene: 3. CDR3 sequence: CASTRDRAYEQYF. As DNA, the CDR3 is TGCGCCAGCACCCGGGACAGGGCCTACGAGCAGTACTTC.

The chain uses TRBV7-9 and TRBJ2-5; D possibly corresponds to TRBD2 (7 bases). Trimming removed 0 bases at V and 7 bases at J, with 12 bases between. This CDR3 region has 14 residues. Germline assignment: CDR1 SEHNR and CDR2 FQNEAQ (reference sequence). This chain's CDR3 is CASSLAGGLGTQYF. The CDR3 nucleotides are TGTGCCAGCAGCTTAGCGGGGGGGCTCGGGACCCAGTACTTC. Full variable domain (missing parts from reference TRBV7-9 and TRBJ2-5): DTGVSQNPRHKITKRGQNVTFRCDPISEHNRLYWYRQTLGQGPEFLTYFQNEAQLEKSRLLSDRFSAERPKGSFSTLEIQRTEQGDSAMYLCASSLAGGLGTQYFGPGTRLLVL.

This clone occurred a few times. V and J are TRBV19 and TRBJ1-4; D gene unclear. Germline-derived CDR1 and CDR2 are LNHDA and SQIVND (reference sequence). The CDR3 contains 13 residues. V was shortened by 8 bases and J by 7 bases, with 14 bases between the two germline ends. The CDR3 DNA follows: TGTGCCAGTCGCCGTTATAGCAGTGAAAAACTGTTTTTT. This encodes CASRRYSSEKLFF.

Regarding this clone: Different DNA sequences within this sample yield the same CDR3. This rearrangement joins TRBV5-1 to TRBJ2-2; tentative D call: TRBD1 (6 bases). The CDR3 contains 15 residues. From germline, CDR1 is SGHRS and CDR2 YFSETQ. V dropped 0 bases and J dropped 1 base, with 7 bases sitting between them. Here the CDR3 reads CASSLAGVNTGELFF. In DNA, the CDR3 is TGCGCCAGCAGCTTGGCAGGGGTGAACACCGGGGAGCTGTTTTTT.

V and J are TRBV7-6 and TRBJ1-3; D call uncertain. Germline CDR1 SGHVS, CDR2 FNYEAQ. Trimming took off 1 base at V and 0 bases at J, with 7 bases between the two ends. There are 15 residues in the CDR3. This CDR3 is CASSLDLSSGNTIYF. The CDR3 region has the DNA TGTGCCAGCAGCTTAGATTTGAGCTCTGGAAACACCATATATTTT. Complete variable domain (other parts from reference TRBV7-6 and TRBJ1-3): GAGVSQSPRYKVTKRGQDVALRCDPISGHVSLYWYRQALGQGPEFLTYFNYEAQQDKSGLPNDRFSAERPEGSISTLTIQRTEQRDSAMYRCASSLDLSSGNTIYFGEGSWLTVV.

This clone has only a few counts. The V call is TRBV7-9, the J call TRBJ2-2; the D gene is possibly TRBD1 (5 bases). Trimming pared 8 bases from V and 7 bases from J, leaving 17 bases between. This CDR3 is built from 14 residues. Germline V lookup: CDR1 SEHNR, CDR2 FQNEAQ (reference sequence). This CDR3 reads CASAKGPRGGELFF. In DNA, the CDR3 is TGTGCCAGCGCAAAGGGTCCTAGGGGCGGGGAGCTGTTTTTT.

J is TRBJ2-6 and V is TRBV10-3; D is undetermined. The length of the CDR3 is 14 residues. Trimming shortened V by 3 bases and J by 4 bases, and 7 bases separated the two germline ends. Germline CDR1 and CDR2: ENHRY and SYGVKD. The CDR3 loop reads CAISDVFGANVLTF. CDR3 DNA sequence: TGTGCCATCAGTGACGTCTTCGGGGCCAACGTCCTGACTTTC.

The chain links TRBV6-4 to TRBJ2-7; D is possibly TRBD2 (6 bases). Germline CDR1 is MRHNA and CDR2 is SNTAGT. Trimming cost V 4 bases and J 4 bases, with 8 bases left between them. This CDR3 contains 12 residues. The CDR3 DNA is TGTGCCAGCAGTGCGGGGGATTACGAGCAGTACTTC. Translating gives CASSAGDYEQYF.

The V gene is TRBV5-1, the J gene TRBJ1-6, with 8 positions matching TRBD1. Germline trimming cut 2 bases from V and 6 bases from J; bases unmatched to any gene: 4. CDR1 and CDR2 from the germline V gene are SGHRS and YFSETQ. The CDR3 loop spans 15 amino acids. The chain's CDR3 is CASSFTGGGNSPLHF. CDR3 sequence (DNA): TGCGCCAGCAGCTTCACAGGGGGTGGTAATTCACCCCTCCACTTT.

The chain combines TRBV6-5 with TRBJ1-2; TRBD1 aligns across 7 bases. Trimming removed 5 bases from V and 4 bases from J; junction bases left unmatched: 4. The CDR3 runs 13 residues. Per germline, CDR1 MNHEY and CDR2 SVGAGI. Written as DNA, the CDR3 is TGTGCCAGCAGTCAAGACAGGGTCTATGGCTACACCTTC. Translation: CASSQDRVYGYTF.

The V call is TRBV9, the J call TRBJ1-4, with D possibly matching TRBD1 (6 bases). The germline V and J ends were trimmed by 3 bases and 8 bases, with 17 bases remaining between them. This CDR3 is built from 15 residues. Germline CDR1 and CDR2: SGDLS and YYNGEE. The CDR3 here is CASSASTGRQEKLFF. The CDR3 coding sequence is TGTGCCAGCAGCGCATCCACAGGGAGACAGGAAAAACTGTTTTTT.